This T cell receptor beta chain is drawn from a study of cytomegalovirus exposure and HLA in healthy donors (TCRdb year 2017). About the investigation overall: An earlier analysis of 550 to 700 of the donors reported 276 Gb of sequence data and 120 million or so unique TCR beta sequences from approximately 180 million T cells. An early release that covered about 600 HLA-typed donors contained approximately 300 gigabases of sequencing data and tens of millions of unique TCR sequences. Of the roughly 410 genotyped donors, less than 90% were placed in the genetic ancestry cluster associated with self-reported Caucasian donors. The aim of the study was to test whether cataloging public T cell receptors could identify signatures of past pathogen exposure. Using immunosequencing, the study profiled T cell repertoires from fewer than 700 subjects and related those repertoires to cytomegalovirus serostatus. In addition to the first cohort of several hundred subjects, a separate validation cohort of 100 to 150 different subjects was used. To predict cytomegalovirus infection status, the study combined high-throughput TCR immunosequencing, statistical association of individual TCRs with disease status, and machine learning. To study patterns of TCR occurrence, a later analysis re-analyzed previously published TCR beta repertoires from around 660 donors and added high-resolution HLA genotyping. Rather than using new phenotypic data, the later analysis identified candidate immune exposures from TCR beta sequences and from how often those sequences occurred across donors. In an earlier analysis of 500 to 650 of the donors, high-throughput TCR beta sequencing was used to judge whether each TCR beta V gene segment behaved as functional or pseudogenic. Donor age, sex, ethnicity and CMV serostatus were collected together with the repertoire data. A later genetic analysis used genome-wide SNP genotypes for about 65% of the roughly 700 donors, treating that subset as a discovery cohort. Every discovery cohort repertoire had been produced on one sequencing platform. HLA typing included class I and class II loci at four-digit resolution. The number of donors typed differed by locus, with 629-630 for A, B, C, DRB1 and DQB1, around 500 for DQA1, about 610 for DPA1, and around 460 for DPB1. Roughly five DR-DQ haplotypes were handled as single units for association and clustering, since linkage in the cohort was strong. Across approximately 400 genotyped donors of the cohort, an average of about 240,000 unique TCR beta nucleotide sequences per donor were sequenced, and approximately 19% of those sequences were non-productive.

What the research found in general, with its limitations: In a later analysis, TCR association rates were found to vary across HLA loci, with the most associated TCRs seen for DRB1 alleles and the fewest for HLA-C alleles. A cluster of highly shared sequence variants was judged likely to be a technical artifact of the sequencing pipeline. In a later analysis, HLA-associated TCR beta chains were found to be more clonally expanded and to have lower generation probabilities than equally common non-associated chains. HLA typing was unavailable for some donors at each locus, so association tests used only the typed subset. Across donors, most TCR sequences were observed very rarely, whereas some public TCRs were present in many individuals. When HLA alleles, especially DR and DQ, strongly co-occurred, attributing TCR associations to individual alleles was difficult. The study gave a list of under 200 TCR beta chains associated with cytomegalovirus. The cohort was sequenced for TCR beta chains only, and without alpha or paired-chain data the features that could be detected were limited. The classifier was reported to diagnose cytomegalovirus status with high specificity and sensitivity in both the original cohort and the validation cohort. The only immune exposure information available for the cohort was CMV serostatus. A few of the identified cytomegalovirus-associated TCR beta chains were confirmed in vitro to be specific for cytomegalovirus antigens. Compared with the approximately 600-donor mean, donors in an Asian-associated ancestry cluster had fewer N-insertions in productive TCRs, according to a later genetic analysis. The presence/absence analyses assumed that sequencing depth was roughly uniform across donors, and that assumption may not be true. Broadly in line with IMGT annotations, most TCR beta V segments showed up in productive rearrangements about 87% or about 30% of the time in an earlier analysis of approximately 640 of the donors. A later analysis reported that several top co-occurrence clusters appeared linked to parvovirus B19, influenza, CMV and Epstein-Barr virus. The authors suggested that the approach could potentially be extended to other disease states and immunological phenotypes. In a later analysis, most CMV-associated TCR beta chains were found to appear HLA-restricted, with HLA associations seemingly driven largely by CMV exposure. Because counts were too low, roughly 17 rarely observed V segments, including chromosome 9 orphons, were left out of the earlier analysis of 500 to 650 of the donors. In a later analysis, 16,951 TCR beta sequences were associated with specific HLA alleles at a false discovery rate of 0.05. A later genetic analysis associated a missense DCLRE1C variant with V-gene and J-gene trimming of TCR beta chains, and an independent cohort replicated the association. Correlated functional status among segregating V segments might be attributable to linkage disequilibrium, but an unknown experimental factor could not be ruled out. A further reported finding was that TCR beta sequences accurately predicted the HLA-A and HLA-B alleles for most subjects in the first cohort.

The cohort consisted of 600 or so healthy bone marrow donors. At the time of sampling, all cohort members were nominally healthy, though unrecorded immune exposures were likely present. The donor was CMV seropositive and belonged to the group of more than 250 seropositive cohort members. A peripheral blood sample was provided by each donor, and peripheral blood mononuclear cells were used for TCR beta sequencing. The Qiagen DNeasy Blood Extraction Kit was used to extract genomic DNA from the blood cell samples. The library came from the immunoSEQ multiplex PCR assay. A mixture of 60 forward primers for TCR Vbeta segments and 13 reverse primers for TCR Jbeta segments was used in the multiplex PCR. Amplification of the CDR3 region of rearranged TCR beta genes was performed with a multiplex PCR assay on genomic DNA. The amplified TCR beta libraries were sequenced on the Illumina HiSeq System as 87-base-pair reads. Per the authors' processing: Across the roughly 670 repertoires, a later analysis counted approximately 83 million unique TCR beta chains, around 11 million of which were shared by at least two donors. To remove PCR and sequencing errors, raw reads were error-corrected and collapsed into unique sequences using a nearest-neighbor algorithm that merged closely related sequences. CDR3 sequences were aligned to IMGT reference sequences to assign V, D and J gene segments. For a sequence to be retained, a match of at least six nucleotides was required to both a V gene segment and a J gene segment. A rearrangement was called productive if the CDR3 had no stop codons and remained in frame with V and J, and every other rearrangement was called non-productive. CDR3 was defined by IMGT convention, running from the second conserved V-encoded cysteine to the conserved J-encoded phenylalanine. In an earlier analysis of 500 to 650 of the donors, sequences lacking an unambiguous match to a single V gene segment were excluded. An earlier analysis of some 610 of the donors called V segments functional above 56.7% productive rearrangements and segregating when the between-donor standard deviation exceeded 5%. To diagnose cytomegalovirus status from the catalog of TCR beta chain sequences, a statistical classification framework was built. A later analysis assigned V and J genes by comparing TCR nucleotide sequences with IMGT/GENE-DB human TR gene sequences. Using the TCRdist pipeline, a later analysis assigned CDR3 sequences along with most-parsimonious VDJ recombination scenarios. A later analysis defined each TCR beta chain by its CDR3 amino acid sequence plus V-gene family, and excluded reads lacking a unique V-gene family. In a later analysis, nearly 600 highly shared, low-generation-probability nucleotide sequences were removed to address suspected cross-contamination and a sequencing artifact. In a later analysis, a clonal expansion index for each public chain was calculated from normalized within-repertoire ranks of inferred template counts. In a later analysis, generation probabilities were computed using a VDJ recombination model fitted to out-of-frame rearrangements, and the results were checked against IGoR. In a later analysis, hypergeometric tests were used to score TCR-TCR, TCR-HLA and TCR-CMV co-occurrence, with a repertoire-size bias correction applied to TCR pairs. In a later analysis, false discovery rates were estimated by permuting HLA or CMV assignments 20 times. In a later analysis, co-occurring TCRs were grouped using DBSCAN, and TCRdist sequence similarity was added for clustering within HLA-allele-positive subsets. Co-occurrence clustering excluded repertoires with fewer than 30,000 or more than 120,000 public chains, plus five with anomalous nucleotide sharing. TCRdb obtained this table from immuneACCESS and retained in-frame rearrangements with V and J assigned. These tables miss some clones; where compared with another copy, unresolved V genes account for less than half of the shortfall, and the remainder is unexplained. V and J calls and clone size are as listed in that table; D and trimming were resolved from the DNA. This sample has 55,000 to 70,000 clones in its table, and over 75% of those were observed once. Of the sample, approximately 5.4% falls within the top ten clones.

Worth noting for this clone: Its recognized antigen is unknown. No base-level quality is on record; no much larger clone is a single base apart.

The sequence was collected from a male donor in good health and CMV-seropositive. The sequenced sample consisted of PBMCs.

The CDR3 loop reads CASRPGTGATGYGYTF. The nucleotides read TGTGCCAGCAGACCAGGGACAGGGGCTACGGGCTATGGCTACACCTTC. The sequence links TRBV27 to TRBJ1-2, and TRBD1 aligns with 10 junction nucleotides. Counted from cysteine to phenylalanine, this CDR3 has 16 amino acids. The DNA shown is the 48-base CDR3, in frame from base 1. The germline V gene (reference sequence) yields MNHEY for CDR1 and SMNVEV for CDR2. V is cut back by 6 bases and J by 4 bases, with 11 bases in the junction unmatched.